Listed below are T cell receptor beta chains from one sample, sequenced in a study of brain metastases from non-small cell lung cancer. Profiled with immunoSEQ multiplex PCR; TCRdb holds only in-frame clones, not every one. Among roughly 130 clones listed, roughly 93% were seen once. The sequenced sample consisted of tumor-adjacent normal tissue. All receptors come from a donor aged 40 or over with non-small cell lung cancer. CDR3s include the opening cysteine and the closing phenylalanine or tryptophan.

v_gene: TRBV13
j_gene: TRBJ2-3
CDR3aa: CASSLGFRSRGGQYF

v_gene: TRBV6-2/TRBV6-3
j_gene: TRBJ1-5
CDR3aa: CASSRDGGDNQPQHF

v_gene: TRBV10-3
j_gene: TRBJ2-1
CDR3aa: CAMGTSGGEQFF

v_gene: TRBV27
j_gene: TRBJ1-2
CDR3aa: CASSLGTGGLYGYTF

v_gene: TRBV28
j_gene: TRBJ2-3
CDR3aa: CASSLITSGEAGADTQYF

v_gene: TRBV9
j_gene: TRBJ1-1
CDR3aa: CASSPRDRYNTEAFF

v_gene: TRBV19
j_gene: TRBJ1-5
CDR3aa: CASGQGLGQPQHF

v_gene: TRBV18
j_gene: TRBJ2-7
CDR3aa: CASSPPPGGSYEQYF

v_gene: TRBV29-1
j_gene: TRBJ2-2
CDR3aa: CSVERVDGELFF

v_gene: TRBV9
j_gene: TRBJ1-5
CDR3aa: CASSVGGDGTGTNQPQHF

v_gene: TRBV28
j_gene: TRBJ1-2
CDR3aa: CASGKNRFRIPYDGYTF

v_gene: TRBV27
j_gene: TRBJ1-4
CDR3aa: CASRPALGWEKLFF

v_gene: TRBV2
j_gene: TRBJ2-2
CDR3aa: CASRLGQGVIGELFF

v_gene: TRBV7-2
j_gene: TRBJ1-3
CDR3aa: CASSFSVGLGAGNTIYF

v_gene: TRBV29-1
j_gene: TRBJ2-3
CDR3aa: CSVEGSTDTQYF

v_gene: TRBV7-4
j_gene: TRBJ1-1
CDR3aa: CASSLAPDTEAFF

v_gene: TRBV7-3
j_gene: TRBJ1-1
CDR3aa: CASSLTTGGGTEAFF

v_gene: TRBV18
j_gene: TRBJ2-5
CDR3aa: CASSLTEKETQYF

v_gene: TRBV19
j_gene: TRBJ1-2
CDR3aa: CASNISARDGRGYTF

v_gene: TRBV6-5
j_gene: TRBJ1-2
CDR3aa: CASSLRRDTVCTF

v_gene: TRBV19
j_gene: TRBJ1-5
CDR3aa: CASRNLQDNNYSNQPQHF

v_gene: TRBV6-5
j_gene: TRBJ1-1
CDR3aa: CASGLDLNTEAFF

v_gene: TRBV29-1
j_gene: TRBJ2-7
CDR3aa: CSASGTGEEQYF

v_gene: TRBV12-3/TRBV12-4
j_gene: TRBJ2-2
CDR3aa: CASSPGLAGELFF

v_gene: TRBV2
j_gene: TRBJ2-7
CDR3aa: CASKGAGYEQYF

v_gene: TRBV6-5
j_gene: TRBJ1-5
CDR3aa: CASSRDGGDNQPQHF

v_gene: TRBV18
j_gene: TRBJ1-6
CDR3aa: CASSVGDDSPLHF

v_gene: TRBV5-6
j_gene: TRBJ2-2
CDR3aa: CASSLEDRVAGTGELFF

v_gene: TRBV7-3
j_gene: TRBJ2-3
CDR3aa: CASSLEGPPNTQYF

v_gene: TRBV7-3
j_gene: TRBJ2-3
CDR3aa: CASSLVSSTDTQYF

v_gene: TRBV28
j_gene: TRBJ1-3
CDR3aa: CASSFAVGNTIYF

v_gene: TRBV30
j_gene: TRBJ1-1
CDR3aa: CAWRPIGLQMNTEAFF

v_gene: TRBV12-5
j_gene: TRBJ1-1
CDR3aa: CASGRWGYTEAFF

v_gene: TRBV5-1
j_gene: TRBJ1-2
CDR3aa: CASSLAGNYGYTF

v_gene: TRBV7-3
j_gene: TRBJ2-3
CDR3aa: CASSPRWGSTDTQYF

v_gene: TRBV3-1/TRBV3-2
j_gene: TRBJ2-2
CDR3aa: CASSPRPPSGGSGELFF

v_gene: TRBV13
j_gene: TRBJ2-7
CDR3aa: CASSLQMTGAYEQYF

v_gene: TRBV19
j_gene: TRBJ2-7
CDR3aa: CASSSPGTGEQYF